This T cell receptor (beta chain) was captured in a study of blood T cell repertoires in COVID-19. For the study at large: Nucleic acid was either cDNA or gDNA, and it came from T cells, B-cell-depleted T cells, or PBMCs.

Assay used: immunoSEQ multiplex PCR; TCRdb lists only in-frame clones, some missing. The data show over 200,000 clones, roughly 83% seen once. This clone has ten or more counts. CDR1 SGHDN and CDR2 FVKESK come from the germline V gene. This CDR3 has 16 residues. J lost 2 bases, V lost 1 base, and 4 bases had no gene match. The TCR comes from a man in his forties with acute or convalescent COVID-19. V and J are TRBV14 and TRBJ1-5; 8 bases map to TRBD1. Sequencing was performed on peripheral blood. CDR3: CASSQAGGSGNQPQHF. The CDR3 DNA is TGTGCCAGCAGCCAAGCAGGGGGCTCAGGCAATCAGCCCCAGCATTTT.